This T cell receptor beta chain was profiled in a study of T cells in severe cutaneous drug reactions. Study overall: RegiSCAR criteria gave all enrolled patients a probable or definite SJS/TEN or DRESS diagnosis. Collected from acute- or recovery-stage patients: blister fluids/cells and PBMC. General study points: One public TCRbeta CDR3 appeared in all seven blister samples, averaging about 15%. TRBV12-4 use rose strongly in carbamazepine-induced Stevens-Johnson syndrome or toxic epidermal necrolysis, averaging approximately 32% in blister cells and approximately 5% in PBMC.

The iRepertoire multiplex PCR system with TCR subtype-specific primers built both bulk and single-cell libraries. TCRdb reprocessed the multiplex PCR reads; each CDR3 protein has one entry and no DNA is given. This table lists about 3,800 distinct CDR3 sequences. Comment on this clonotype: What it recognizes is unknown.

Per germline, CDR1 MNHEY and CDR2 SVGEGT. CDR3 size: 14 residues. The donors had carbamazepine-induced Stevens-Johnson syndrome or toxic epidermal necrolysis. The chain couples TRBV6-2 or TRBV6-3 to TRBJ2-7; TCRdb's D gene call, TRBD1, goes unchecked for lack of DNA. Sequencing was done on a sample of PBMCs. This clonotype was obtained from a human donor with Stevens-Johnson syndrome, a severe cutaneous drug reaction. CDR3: CASQGRVNSYEQYF.